Below are 5 T cell receptor beta chains sequenced from a single sample in a study of blood T cell repertoires in COVID-19. The method was immunoSEQ multiplex PCR; TCRdb's version includes in-frame clones alone and lacks a portion of them. The sample contains 200,000 to 250,000 clones, around 87% of which appear only once. The sequenced sample consisted of PBMCs or T cells enriched from blood (not recorded which). These receptors came from a man between 25 and 39 years old in a cohort exposed to, infected with or recovered from COVID-19 (not recorded which).

Concerning this clone: The same CDR3 arises from other DNA sequences in this sample as well. V is TRBV11-2 and J is TRBJ2-1; tentatively, D is TRBD2 (5 bases). CDR1 is SGHAT, CDR2 FQNNGV, per germline. Trimming cost V 4 bases and J 2 bases, with 9 bases left between them. The CDR3 is 14 amino acids. CDR3 sequence (DNA): TGTGCCAGCAGCTCCGGACTCGCCTACAATGAGCAGTTCTTC. Protein product: CASSSGLAYNEQFF.

The genes are TRBV27 and TRBJ1-6; 9 nucleotides line up with TRBD1. The trim removed 5 bases at V and 7 bases at J, leaving 9 bases unmatched. Germline values: CDR1 MNHEY, CDR2 SMNVEV (reference sequence). The CDR3 has 16 amino acids. The CDR3 sequence is CASSHRTGERNSPLHF. CDR3 in DNA: TGTGCCAGCAGTCATCGGACAGGGGAACGGAATTCACCCCTCCACTTT.

This chain joins TRBV28 and TRBJ1-4; TRBD1 matches at 8 bases. This CDR3 is built from 14 residues. After removal of 6 bases from V and 6 bases from J, the junction contained 6 bases not matched to a gene. Per germline, CDR1 MDHEN and CDR2 SYDVKM. The CDR3 DNA is TGTGCCAGCAGCCCGGGACAGGTTGATGAAAAACTGTTTTTT. Its protein is CASSPGQVDEKLFF.

This sequence joins TRBV10-1 and TRBJ1-2, with D maybe TRBD1 (6 bases). V was shortened by 8 bases and J by 7 bases, with 14 bases between the two germline ends. Germline assignment: CDR1 WNHNN and CDR2 SYGVQD (reference sequence). The CDR3 extends over 12 amino acids. CDR3 in DNA: TGCGCCAGCGGACCTTCGACAGGTGGCTACACCTTC. It yields the protein CASGPSTGGYTF.

The chain is built from TRBV24-1 and TRBJ1-1; no clear D. The ends were cut back, 9 bases at V and 0 bases at J, with 10 bases in the middle. Germline assignment: CDR1 KGHDR and CDR2 SFDVKD. The CDR3 length is 13 residues. This CDR3 is CATRTSLNTEAFF. The CDR3 DNA reads TGTGCCACCCGAACTTCTCTGAACACTGAAGCTTTCTTT.